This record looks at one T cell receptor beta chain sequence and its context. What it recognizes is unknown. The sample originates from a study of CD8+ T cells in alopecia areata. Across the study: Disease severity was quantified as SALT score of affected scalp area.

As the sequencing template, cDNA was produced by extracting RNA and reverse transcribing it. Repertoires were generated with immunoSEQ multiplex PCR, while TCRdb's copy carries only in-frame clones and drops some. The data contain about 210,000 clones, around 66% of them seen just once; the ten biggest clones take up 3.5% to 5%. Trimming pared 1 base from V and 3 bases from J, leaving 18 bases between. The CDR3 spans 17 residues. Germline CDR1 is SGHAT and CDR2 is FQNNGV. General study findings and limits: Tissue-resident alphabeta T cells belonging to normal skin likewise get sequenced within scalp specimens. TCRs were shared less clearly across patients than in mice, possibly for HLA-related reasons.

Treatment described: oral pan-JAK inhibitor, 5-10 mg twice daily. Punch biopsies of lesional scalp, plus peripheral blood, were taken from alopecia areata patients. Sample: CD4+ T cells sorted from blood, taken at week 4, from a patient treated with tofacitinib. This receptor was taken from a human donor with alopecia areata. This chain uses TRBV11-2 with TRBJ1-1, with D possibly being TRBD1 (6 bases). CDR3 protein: CASSLVVRGPRHTEAFF. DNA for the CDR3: TGTGCCAGCAGCTTAGTTGTCAGGGGACCAAGGCACACTGAAGCTTTCTTT. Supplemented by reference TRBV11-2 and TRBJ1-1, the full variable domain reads EAGVAQSPRYKIIEKRQSVAFWCNPISGHATLYWYQQILGQGPKLLIQFQNNGVVDDSQLPKDRFSAERLKGVDSTLKIQPAKLEDSAVYLCASSLVVRGPRHTEAFFGQGTRLTVV.